The 20 T cell receptor beta chains given below trace back to one sample, sequenced in a study of blood T cell repertoires in COVID-19. The table came from immunoSEQ multiplex PCR; TCRdb's copy has only in-frame clones and leaves some out. The top ten hold roughly 0.94% of the sample, which has roughly 120,000 clones, around 88% seen once. Sequenced: peripheral blood. These receptors came from a woman between 50 and 59 years old with active or convalescent COVID-19.

CDR3 residues: CASSLIAGDNEQFF. The CDR3 DNA sequence: TGTGCCAGCAGCTTAATAGCGGGGGACAATGAGCAGTTCTTC. This chain links TRBV5-4 with TRBJ2-1; 9 bases match TRBD2. The CDR3 is 14 residues long. Unmatched junction bases numbered 2, after V lost 2 bases and J lost 5 bases. Germline V gene data show CDR1 as SGHNT and CDR2 as YYREEE (reference sequence). Looking up the rest from reference TRBV5-4 and TRBJ2-1 gives the full variable domain: ETGVTQSPTHLIKTRGQQVTLRCSSQSGHNTVSWYQQALGQGPQFIFQYYREEENGRGNFPPRFSGLQFPNYSSELNVNALELDDSALYLCASSLIAGDNEQFFGPGTRLTVL.

This clone appeared a few times. The chain combines TRBV11-1 with TRBJ2-1, with 12 bases identical to TRBD2. Germline-derived CDR1 and CDR2 are SGHAT and FQDESV (reference sequence). The CDR3 is made up of 15 amino acids. The trim removed 3 bases at V and 9 bases at J, leaving 6 bases unmatched. CDR3 loop: CASSFLAGGIGEQFF. CDR3 nucleotide sequence: TGTGCCAGCAGCTTCCTAGCGGGAGGGATAGGTGAGCAGTTCTTC.

J is TRBJ1-3 and V is TRBV7-9; 7 bases map to TRBD1. Trimming removed 2 bases from V and 6 bases from J; junction bases left unmatched: 4. This CDR3 has 14 residues. Per germline, CDR1 SEHNR and CDR2 FQNEAQ (reference sequence). Here the CDR3 DNA reads TGTGCCAGCAGCTTATCAGGGGGAGAAAACACCATATATTTT. It encodes CASSLSGGENTIYF.

This clone was picked up a small number of times. The V and J genes are TRBV27 and TRBJ1-6; 7 nucleotides agree with TRBD1. V was clipped by 6 bases and J by 10 bases; unmatched bases: 12. From germline, CDR1 is MNHEY and CDR2 SMNVEV (reference sequence). The CDR3 spans 15 residues. In DNA, the CDR3 is TGTGCCAGCAGAGTAACAGGGGTACGAGGCTCACCCCTCCACTTT. Encoded protein: CASRVTGVRGSPLHF.

The J gene is TRBJ2-7, the V gene TRBV15, with D unclear. The germline CDR1 and CDR2 sequences are LNHNV and YYDKDF (reference sequence). CDR3 length equals 15 residues. Trimming took 1 base from V and 0 from J, leaving 10 bases between them. The CDR3 region is CATSRGIPSSYEQYF. CDR3 nucleotide sequence: TGTGCCACCAGCAGAGGAATCCCGAGCTCCTACGAGCAGTACTTC.

This clone was seen only once. The chain has TRBV6-5 and TRBJ1-4; maybe TRBD1 (6 bases). V gave up 7 bases and J gave up 2 bases, with 14 bases separating them. The CDR3 loop spans 15 amino acids. Germline loops: CDR1 MNHEY, CDR2 SVGAGI. In DNA, the CDR3 is TGTGCCAGCAACAGGGCAGGGCATACTAATGAAAAACTGTTTTTT. Amino acid sequence: CASNRAGHTNEKLFF.

The V gene is TRBV6-5, the J gene TRBJ2-7; 11 nucleotides match TRBD1. Germline assignment: CDR1 MNHEY and CDR2 SVGAGI. The CDR3 extends over 13 amino acids. V was clipped by 10 bases and J by 3 bases; unmatched bases: 5. The DNA for the CDR3 is TGTGCCATAGGGACAGGGGGTCGCTACGAGCAGTACTTC. It is translated as CAIGTGGRYEQYF.

The genes are TRBV7-9 and TRBJ2-5; 14 bases match TRBD2. Germline values: CDR1 SEHNR, CDR2 FQNEAQ (reference sequence). CDR3 length: 16 amino acids. Trimming cost V 5 bases and J 5 bases; bases outside gene matches: 7. This CDR3 is CASSDGLAGGYETQYF. The CDR3 DNA sequence: TGTGCCAGCAGCGATGGACTAGCGGGAGGTTATGAGACCCAGTACTTC.

The chain links TRBV7-8 to TRBJ1-3, with D maybe TRBD1 (5 bases). The ends were cut back, 10 bases at V and 0 bases at J, with 10 bases in the middle. The length of the CDR3 is 13 residues. Germline CDR1 is SGHVS and CDR2 is FQNEAQ. CDR3 residues: CATRQSSGNTIYF. The CDR3 nucleotides read TGTGCCACCCGACAGAGCTCTGGAAACACCATATATTTT.

The chain employs TRBV27 and TRBJ2-3; D gene ambiguous. The germline V gene encodes CDR1 MNHEY and CDR2 SMNVEV (reference sequence). The CDR3 has 13 residues. V lost 3 bases and J 4 bases, leaving 8 bases between the germline ends. DNA of the CDR3: TGTGCCAGCAGTTTTGGGCCGCCAGATACGCAGTATTTT. Residues: CASSFGPPDTQYF.

V and J are TRBV11-3 and TRBJ2-3; 9 positions agree with TRBD2. The CDR3 has 16 residues. Trimming cost V 1 base and J 4 bases; bases outside gene matches: 6. The germline V gene encodes CDR1 SGHNT and CDR2 YENEEA. CDR3 DNA: TGTGCCAGCAGCTTAGGACAGCGGGAGGCGCCAGATACGCAGTATTTT. Encoded protein: CASSLGQREAPDTQYF.

The chain recombines TRBV21-1 with TRBJ2-3; the table's D call, TRBD2, has no DNA check behind it. TRBV21-1 constitutes a pseudogene. The CDR3 spans 18 residues. The CDR3 here is CASSLPTSRREVTDTQYF. The CDR3 DNA is TGTGCCAGCAGCCTTCCGACGAGTAGGCGGGAGGTTACAGATACGCAGTATTTT.

The chain employs TRBV2 and TRBJ1-1; D is uncertain. CDR3 length: 15 residues. V shed 1 base and J shed 5 bases, with 14 bases lying between them. CDR1 is SNHLY and CDR2 is FYNNEI in the germline V gene. The CDR3 reads CASSEDPGRSTEAFF. The CDR3 bases are TGTGCCAGCAGTGAAGACCCGGGGAGGAGTACTGAAGCTTTCTTT.

The J gene is TRBJ1-2, the V gene TRBV7-6; 7 bases are a match to TRBD1. The CDR3 covers 15 residues. Per the germline V gene, CDR1 is SGHVS and CDR2 is FNYEAQ. The V and J ends lost 5 bases and 7 bases, in that order; junction bases with no gene match: 13. The CDR3 region has the DNA TGTGCCAGCAGCCTTCTACTCGGACAGGAACGTGGCTACACCTTC. Translated: CASSLLLGQERGYTF.

The chain has TRBV28 and TRBJ2-3, with 7 positions matching TRBD1. The V and J ends lost 3 bases and 8 bases, in that order; junction bases with no gene match: 8. The CDR3 length is 14 residues. Per germline, CDR1 MDHEN and CDR2 SYDVKM. The CDR3 is CASSLPRQGSTQYF. The CDR3 nucleotides read TGTGCCAGCAGTTTGCCTCGACAGGGCAGTACGCAGTATTTT.

The rearrangement uses TRBV10-3 and TRBJ2-3; TRBD1 is a possible D gene (6 bases). The V gene lost 7 bases and the J gene lost 3 bases, with 11 bases spanning the gap. There are 13 residues in the CDR3. The germline V gene encodes CDR1 ENHRY and CDR2 SYGVKD. DNA for the CDR3: TGTGCCATCACCGGACAGCCGACAGATACGCAGTATTTT. This translates into CAITGQPTDTQYF.

The genes are TRBV19 and TRBJ1-5, with 8 bases fitting TRBD1. The CDR3 extends over 19 amino acids. The germline V gene encodes CDR1 LNHDA and CDR2 SQIVND (reference sequence). The trim removed 3 bases at V and 0 bases at J, leaving 13 bases unmatched. The DNA for the CDR3 is TGTGCCAGTAGTATTCTTCCAGCCGCAGGGGGCTTTAGCAATCAGCCCCAGCATTTT. This sequence encodes CASSILPAAGGFSNQPQHF.

The gene calls are TRBV9 and TRBJ1-3, with D tentatively TRBD1 (5 bases). V was clipped by 3 bases and J by 4 bases, with 17 bases between them. Germline-derived CDR1 and CDR2 are SGDLS and YYNGEE. The CDR3 covers 16 residues. The CDR3 region is CASSDTGLLGGNTIYF. In DNA, the CDR3 is TGTGCCAGCAGCGATACAGGTCTCCTGGGCGGAAACACCATATATTTT.

The CDR3 region has the DNA TGTGCCAGCAGCTTATCGCGGGGGTTCTTGGGCTACACCTTC. It specifies CASSLSRGFLGYTF. The chain combines TRBV11-2 with TRBJ1-2; D is possibly TRBD1 (5 bases). V lost 2 bases, J lost 8 bases, and 15 bases lay in between. Germline V gives CDR1 SGHAT, CDR2 FQNNGV. The CDR3 loop spans 14 amino acids. Drawing the rest from reference TRBV11-2 and TRBJ1-2, the complete variable domain is EAGVAQSPRYKIIEKRQSVAFWCNPISGHATLYWYQQILGQGPKLLIQFQNNGVVDDSQLPKDRFSAERLKGVDSTLKIQPAKLEDSAVYLCASSLSRGFLGYTFGSGTRLTVV.

V is TRBV18 and J is TRBJ1-2; D is unclear. V lost 5 bases and J lost 5, with 21 bases in between. CDR3 length: 16 amino acids. Germline CDR1 is KGHSH and CDR2 is LQKENI. This CDR3 is CASSSPSGGPSYGYTF. DNA for the CDR3: TGTGCCAGCTCATCCCCCTCGGGAGGACCTTCTTATGGCTACACCTTC.